These 22 T cell receptor beta chains originate from one sample sequenced in a study of CD8 T cells in ankylosing spondylitis (dated 2017 in TCRdb). Preparation of the library involved 5' RACE. Sequenced on an Illumina HiSeq 2500. The public reads were reanalyzed by TCRdb: fastp trimming at Q25, MiXCR alignment, in-frame beta chains only. Every CDR3 protein is listed once, alongside the most common genes and DNA of its rows. The sample data list some 130,000 distinct CDR3 sequences, and 7% to 10% of these were observed just once. The ten largest make up 3% to 4% of the sample. Input material: blood, either unsorted or a sorted T cell fraction (not recorded which). Source of these receptors: a male donor with ankylosing spondylitis or in good health (not recorded which).

V is TRBV20-1 and J is TRBJ2-7, with 10 bases that match TRBD2. The CDR3 extends over 13 amino acids. The germline V gene has CDR1 DFQATT and CDR2 SNEGSKA (reference sequence). V lost 2 bases to trimming and J lost 7 bases; unmatched junction nucleotides: 5. In nucleotides, the CDR3 is TGCAGTGCTAGACCTAGCGGGAGTTTTGAGCAGTACTTC. Amino acid sequence: CSARPSGSFEQYF.

The rearrangement uses TRBV20-1 and TRBJ1-1; D gene ambiguous. Per germline, CDR1 DFQATT and CDR2 SNEGSKA (reference sequence). CDR3 length: 12 residues. Trimming took 0 bases from V and 5 from J, leaving 7 bases between them. CDR3 DNA sequence: TGCAGTGCTAGAGATTGGAGGACTGAAGCTTTCTTT. Translated: CSARDWRTEAFF.

Ten or more counts support this clonotype. The V call is TRBV4-2, the J call TRBJ2-7, with 8 bases fitting TRBD2. CDR1 and CDR2 from the germline V gene are LGHNA and YNFKEQ. Unmatched junction bases numbered 13, after V lost 6 bases and J lost 3 bases. CDR3 length: 16 residues. CDR3 in amino acids: CASSLTGERESYEQYF. Written as DNA, the CDR3 is TGTGCCAGCAGTCTTACCGGGGAGCGGGAGAGCTACGAGCAGTACTTC.

There are a few counts of this clonotype. The chain couples TRBV11-1 to TRBJ2-2, with 9 bases identical to TRBD2. This CDR3 has 18 residues. CDR1 and CDR2 from the germline V gene are SGHAT and FQDESV (reference sequence). The V gene end was trimmed by 5 bases and the J gene end by 4 bases; junction bases not matched to a gene: 14. CDR3 nucleotide sequence: TGTGCCAGCAGCCCAACGAGACTAGCGGTGAGCGTCACCGGGGAGCTGTTTTTT. Translation gives CASSPTRLAVSVTGELFF.

The V gene is TRBV20-1, the J gene TRBJ2-2; TRBD2 matches at 7 bases. The CDR3 covers 15 residues. The J segment lost 4 bases and the V segment lost 5 bases, leaving 10 bases of the junction unmatched. CDR1 and CDR2 (germline): DFQATT, SNEGSKA (reference sequence). The CDR3 region is CSAPLGGSITGELFF. The CDR3, as DNA: TGCAGTGCTCCCCTGGGCGGGAGTATCACCGGGGAGCTGTTTTTT.

This clonotype was seen ten or more times. The chain recombines TRBV5-1 with TRBJ2-5; 9 bases are a match to TRBD1. Trimming removed 5 bases from V and 5 bases from J; junction bases left unmatched: 4. CDR1 SGHRS and CDR2 YFSETQ come from the germline V gene. This CDR3 spans 13 amino acids. CDR3 sequence (DNA): TGCGCCAGCAGACAGGGGGCGGTGGAGACCCAGTACTTC. It yields the protein CASRQGAVETQYF.

This clonotype appeared many times. V usage is TRBV20-1 and J usage is TRBJ2-7; the match to TRBD2 covers 13 bases. This CDR3 comprises 15 residues. Per the germline V gene, CDR1 is DFQATT and CDR2 is SNEGSKA (reference sequence). After removal of 0 bases from V and 5 bases from J, the junction contained 4 bases not matched to a gene. CDR3 coding DNA: TGCAGTGCTAGAGATAAACTAGCGGGAGGGGACGAGCAGTACTTC. Residues: CSARDKLAGGDEQYF.

The sample holds many counts of this clonotype. The chain's CDR3 is CASSLVGTGGRSEQFF. The CDR3 coding sequence is TGTGCCAGCAGCTTAGTAGGGACAGGGGGGCGCAGTGAGCAGTTCTTC. The chain employs TRBV7-2 and TRBJ2-1; TRBD1 agrees at 11 bases. CDR3 length: 16 amino acids. V shed 1 base and J 9 bases; nucleotides not matched to a gene: 8. Per germline, CDR1 SGHTA and CDR2 FQGNSA.

The chain combines TRBV30 with TRBJ2-1; D is perhaps TRBD1 (6 bases). V dropped 0 bases and J dropped 7 bases, with 16 bases sitting between them. The CDR3 is 15 amino acids. The germline gives CDR1 GTSNPN, CDR2 SVGIG (reference sequence). CDR3 nucleotides: TGTGCCTGGAGTGTAGCTCAGGGGTTCAAAAATGAGCAGTTCTTC. It encodes CAWSVAQGFKNEQFF.

The gene calls are TRBV19 and TRBJ1-6, with TRBD1 matching 9 bases. The CDR3 sequence is 15 residues long. Germline V gene sequence: CDR1 LNHDA, CDR2 SQIVND (reference sequence). Trimming removed 6 bases from V and 9 bases from J; junction bases left unmatched: 9. The CDR3 nucleotides read TGTGCCAGTAGCACACAGGGGGCTGTGACTTCACCCCTCCACTTT. Translation gives CASSTQGAVTSPLHF.

The genes are TRBV27 and TRBJ2-5, with TRBD1 as a possible D gene (5 bases). V shed 6 bases and J shed 4 bases, with 12 bases lying between them. Per the germline V gene, CDR1 is MNHEY and CDR2 is SMNVEV (reference sequence). This CDR3 has 13 residues. CDR3 DNA sequence: TGTGCCAGCAGACAGGTTCTGAGAGAGACCCAGTACTTC. Protein: CASRQVLRETQYF.

The chain has TRBV7-9 and TRBJ2-1; possible D gene TRBD2, 6 bases. V lost 6 bases and J 3 bases, leaving 12 bases between the germline ends. Germline V CDR1 and CDR2: SEHNR, FQNEAQ (reference sequence). This CDR3 comprises 14 residues. CDR3 coding DNA: TGTGCCAGCAGAGGAGCGGGTTTCTACAATGAGCAGTTCTTC. This translates into CASRGAGFYNEQFF. The full variable domain, its missing parts supplied by reference TRBV7-9 and TRBJ2-1, is DTGVSQNPRHKITKRGQNVTFRCDPISEHNRLYWYRQTLGQGPEFLTYFQNEAQLEKSRLLSDRFSAERPKGSFSTLEIQRTEQGDSAMYLCASRGAGFYNEQFFGPGTRLTVL.

This clonotype was seen repeatedly, ten times or more. The chain joins TRBV29-1 to TRBJ2-2, with 12 bases aligning to TRBD2. V shed 7 bases, J shed 0 bases, and the junction held 3 bases outside the gene matches. CDR3 length: 15 residues. The germline gives CDR1 SQVTM, CDR2 ANQGSEA. CDR3 nucleotides: TGCAGCGCCGGGACTAGCGGGTCGAACACCGGGGAGCTGTTTTTT. Protein: CSAGTSGSNTGELFF.

This clonotype was seen a handful of times. The CDR3 reads CSARHLIQTGNQKNIQYF. DNA for the CDR3: TGCAGTGCTCGGCACCTTATACAAACAGGAAATCAAAAAAACATTCAGTACTTC. The genes are TRBV20-1 and TRBJ2-4; possibly TRBD1 for D (5 bases). The CDR3 covers 18 residues. The V and J ends lost 5 bases and 4 bases respectively, with 27 bases between them. Germline values: CDR1 DFQATT, CDR2 SNEGSKA (reference sequence).

The gene calls are TRBV5-1 and TRBJ2-7; 11 nucleotides agree with TRBD2. Trimming took 6 bases from V and 1 from J; bases not matched to a gene: 3. The length of the CDR3 is 14 residues. Per the germline V gene, CDR1 is SGHRS and CDR2 is YFSETQ. CDR3 amino acids: CASTGTSGSYEQYF. The CDR3 bases are TGCGCCAGCACCGGGACTAGCGGTTCCTACGAGCAGTACTTC. The variable domain in full, completed from reference TRBV5-1 and TRBJ2-7, reads KAGVTQTPRYLIKTRGQQVTLSCSPISGHRSVSWYQQTPGQGLQFLFEYFSETQRNKGNFPGRFSGRQFSNSRSEMNVSTLELGDSALYLCASTGTSGSYEQYFGPGTRLTVT.

This clonotype appeared many times. The rearrangement joins TRBV4-1 to TRBJ1-2; 10 nucleotides match TRBD1. The CDR3 is 17 amino acids. CDR1 and CDR2 (germline): MGHRA, YSYEKL. Trimming removed 1 base from V and 5 bases from J; junction bases left unmatched: 10. CDR3 sequence: CASSQGPVGQGRYGYTF. The CDR3 region has the DNA TGCGCCAGCAGCCAAGGGCCCGTGGGACAGGGGCGTTATGGCTACACCTTC.

This clonotype came up a few times. This chain connects TRBV7-2 to TRBJ2-3; 7 bases match TRBD2. This CDR3 region has 14 residues. J was trimmed by 6 bases and V by 6 bases; bases with no gene match: 9. Germline lookup yields CDR1 SGHTA and CDR2 FQGNSA. This CDR3 is CASSLGRERDTQYF. DNA of the CDR3: TGTGCCAGCAGTCTCGGGCGGGAGCGTGATACGCAGTATTTT.

In its sample, this clonotype was seen a few times. The V call is TRBV5-6, the J call TRBJ2-1; no clear D. Germline lookup yields CDR1 SGHDT and CDR2 YYEEEE. The CDR3 loop spans 15 amino acids. Trimming pared 0 bases from V and 13 bases from J, leaving 20 bases between. This CDR3 is CASSLARSGIAGQFF. The CDR3 bases are TGTGCCAGCAGCTTGGCCCGTTCCGGTATAGCAGGACAGTTCTTC. The full variable domain, with the rest looked up from reference TRBV5-6 and TRBJ2-1, is DAGVTQSPTHLIKTRGQQVTLRCSPKSGHDTVSWYQQALGQGPQFIFQYYEEEERQRGNFPDRFSGHQFPNYSSELNVNALLLGDSALYLCASSLARSGIAGQFFGPGTRLTVL.

This clonotype was seen many times. The chain combines TRBV27 with TRBJ2-1; 7 nucleotides line up with TRBD1. Per germline, CDR1 MNHEY and CDR2 SMNVEV (reference sequence). This CDR3 contains 15 residues. V lost 5 bases and J lost 6; bases outside the gene matches: 10. CDR3: CASSLQGELLNEQFF. In DNA, the CDR3 is TGTGCCAGCAGTCTTCAGGGGGAGCTTCTCAATGAGCAGTTCTTC.

In this sample, this clonotype turned up many times. In nucleotides, the CDR3 is TGTGCCAGCAGAGCCCACCAGGGAACCTACAATGAGCAGTTCTTC. Its protein is CASRAHQGTYNEQFF. The chain carries TRBV27 and TRBJ2-1, with D possibly matching TRBD1 (5 bases). Trimming took off 6 bases at V and 2 bases at J, with 14 bases between the two ends. This CDR3 has 15 amino acids. From germline, CDR1 is MNHEY and CDR2 SMNVEV (reference sequence).

This clonotype showed up many times. The rearrangement joins TRBV4-1 to TRBJ2-7; D unresolved. V gave up 2 bases and J gave up 0 bases, with 5 bases separating them. CDR1 and CDR2 (germline): MGHRA, YSYEKL. This CDR3 is built from 13 residues. CDR3 region: CASSQFHSYEQYF. The CDR3 DNA reads TGCGCCAGCAGCCAATTCCACTCCTACGAGCAGTACTTC.

This clonotype occurred many times. The CDR3 here is CASSLREQYF. The CDR3 DNA reads TGTGCCAGCAGTTTGAGGGAGCAGTACTTC. The genes are TRBV27 and TRBJ2-7; no definite D call. Germline V gives CDR1 MNHEY, CDR2 SMNVEV (reference sequence). The CDR3 is 10 amino acids. V lost 3 bases and J lost 7, with 4 bases in between.